The 12 T cell receptor beta chains below were found in one sample sequenced in a study of diagnostic markers for celiac disease. From the reads, TCRdb lists one entry per CDR3 protein and no DNA. Across about 4,000 distinct CDR3 sequences, the top ten clones capture 9% to 10% of the sample. Sequencing was performed on either unsorted cells or a sorted T cell fraction (not recorded which). The origin of the receptors is a human donor. This table probably holds off-target reads from a library built for another chain.

This chain's CDR3 is CASEDRRNEQFF. The chain uses TRBV6-2 or TRBV6-3 and TRBJ2-1; as DNA is missing, the TRBD1 call by TCRdb cannot be tested. From germline, CDR1 is MNHEY and CDR2 SVGEGT. The CDR3 loop spans 12 amino acids.

This clonotype is called medium-sized based on its frequency. The V call is TRBV5-1, the J call TRBJ2-2; TCRdb gives TRBD2 as the D gene, but with no DNA this cannot be confirmed. CDR3 length: 17 residues. Per germline, CDR1 SGHRS and CDR2 YFSETQ. The CDR3 loop reads CASSPLAGAANTGELFF.

By frequency, this clonotype is medium-sized. The V call is TRBV9, the J call TRBJ1-4; lacking DNA, the TRBD1 call made by TCRdb goes unchecked. CDR3 size: 14 residues. Germline V lookup: CDR1 SGDLS, CDR2 YYNGEE. Here the CDR3 reads CASSVDRGGEKLFF.

V gene TRBV6-5 combines with J gene TRBJ1-3. The CDR3 extends over 13 amino acids. Germline V lookup: CDR1 MNHEY, CDR2 SVGAGI. CDR3 sequence reads: CASSYGGGNTIYF.

V gene TRBV7-2 combines with J gene TRBJ1-2. This CDR3 spans 12 amino acids. Looked up from germline, CDR1 is SGHTA and CDR2 is FQGNSA. Here the CDR3 reads CASSTSNYGYTF.

This sequence joins TRBV6-6 and TRBJ1-1; the D call from TCRdb, TRBD1, cannot be confirmed without DNA. The CDR3 has 13 residues. The V gene's germline CDR1 is MNHNY and CDR2 SVGAGI (reference sequence). CDR3 sequence: CASSDTGNTEAFF.

The gene calls are TRBV11-2 and TRBJ2-3; TCRdb's assignment of TRBD2 cannot be checked, as there is no DNA. The CDR3 length is 17 residues. Germline lookup yields CDR1 SGHAT and CDR2 FQNNGV. This CDR3 is CASSLEYVADGSDTQYF.

The J gene is TRBJ2-1, the V gene TRBV20-1; TCRdb picks TRBD2, but there is no DNA to check that call. The CDR3 is 13 amino acids. Germline-derived CDR1 and CDR2 are DFQATT and SNEGSKA (reference sequence). The CDR3 reads CSSVSGNYNEQFF.

V gene TRBV10-3 combines with J gene TRBJ2-2; TCRdb calls TRBD2, which cannot be checked without DNA. The germline V gene encodes CDR1 ENHRY and CDR2 SYGVKD. The CDR3 totals 16 residues. The CDR3 loop is CAIKPGLAGPTGELFF.

This sequence joins TRBV9 and TRBJ1-2. Germline loops: CDR1 SGDLS, CDR2 YYNGEE. The CDR3 extends over 15 amino acids. This chain's CDR3 is CASSPAGGGGYGYTF.

By frequency, this clonotype is medium-sized. This sequence joins TRBV6-6 and TRBJ2-7; the TRBD1 assignment by TCRdb is unverifiable without DNA. This CDR3 comprises 14 residues. Germline CDR1 MNHNY, CDR2 SVGAGI (reference sequence). The CDR3 loop is CASSTGFSSYEQYF.

The rearrangement links TRBV6-2 or TRBV6-3 to TRBJ1-5. CDR3 length: 17 amino acids. Germline V lookup: CDR1 MNHEY, CDR2 SVGEGT. CDR3 loop: CASRADRRLGRNQPQHF.